The rows below give T cell receptor beta chains drawn from one sample of a study of blood T cell repertoires in COVID-19. Using immunoSEQ multiplex PCR, the repertoire was profiled, and TCRdb retains in-frame clones only, with some absent. The sample records 180,000 or so clones, 86% being singletons. Input material: peripheral blood. These receptors came from a woman older than 75 in a cohort sampled during active or convalescent COVID-19. The CDR3 runs from the conserved cysteine through the conserved F or W. The D gene is left open where the match is weak. Only part of the rows carry a size: once, few, many, or a class if the clone is expanded.

TRBJ2-7	-	TRBD1	TRBV7-2	TGTGCCAGCAGCAAAAGAATCGGGACAGGGGGTCACGAGCAGTACTTC	CASSKRIGTGGHEQYF
TRBJ2-2	-	TRBD2	TRBV7-2	TGTGCCAGCAGGCGACTAGCGGGGGGGCCGATCGGGGAGCTGTTTTTT	CASRRLAGGPIGELFF
TRBJ1-4	-	-	TRBV6-6	TGTGCCAGCAGTGACGCCGGGAAGGTGAATGAAAAACTGTTTTTT	CASSDAGKVNEKLFF
TRBJ1-3	-	-	TRBV30	TGTGCCTGCGTGGGGGGGTTCGGTGGAAACACCATATATTTT	CACVGGFGGNTIYF
TRBJ1-2	-	-	TRBV11-2	TGTGCCAGCAGCCTTTCCCTCAGGGATTTCTATGGCTACACCTTC	CASSLSLRDFYGYTF
TRBJ2-5	-	-	TRBV30	TGTGCCTGGAGACCAACAGGTATCGAGACCCAGTACTTC	CAWRPTGIETQYF
TRBJ2-1	few	-	TRBV5-1	TGCGCCAGCAGCCCCCTCGGCGCGAGCGGGTCAATCAATGAGCAGTTCTTC	CASSPLGASGSINEQFF
TRBJ2-6	-	-	TRBV21-1	TGTGCCAGCAGCCCTCGGGACAGGGCTTCTGGGGCCAACGTCCTGACTTTC	CASSPRDRASGANVLTF
TRBJ2-3	-	TRBD1	TRBV4-1	TGCGCCAGCGCGCGGACAGGGAGCACAGATACGCAGTATTTT	CASARTGSTDTQYF
TRBJ2-3	-	TRBD2	TRBV11-2	TGTGCCAGCAGGCGGCGGGGGGGCGAGGGAGATACGCAGTATTTT	CASRRRGGEGDTQYF
TRBJ2-5	-	TRBD1	TRBV5-5	TGTGCCAGCAGCCACAGGGGCCCCATAGAGACCCAGTACTTC	CASSHRGPIETQYF
TRBJ1-4	-	TRBD1	TRBV3-1/TRBV3-2	TGTGCCAGCAGCCAAGGACAGGGGGCGCTTGGAGAAAAACTGTTTTTT	CASSQGQGALGEKLFF
TRBJ1-5	-	-	TRBV15	TGTGCCACCCAGGAGGGCGGCAATCAGCCCCAGCATTTT	CATQEGGNQPQHF
TRBJ1-2	-	TRBD1	TRBV6-5	TGTGCCAGCAGAAACAGGGGGCAGGGTGGCTACACCTTC	CASRNRGQGGYTF
TRBJ2-1	-	-	TRBV3-1/TRBV3-2	TGTGCCAGCAGCCAAGGTTGGGAGGCATACAATGAGCAGTTCTTC	CASSQGWEAYNEQFF
TRBJ1-6	-	-	TRBV7-2	TGTGCCAGCAGCACCCGACAGCCAGGGGCGGATTCACCCCTCCACTTT	CASSTRQPGADSPLHF
TRBJ2-1	few	-	TRBV12-3/TRBV12-4	TGTGCCAGCAGTTTACTAGGGGGCAATGAGCAGTTCTTC	CASSLLGGNEQFF
TRBJ1-4	once	TRBD1	TRBV6-2/TRBV6-3	TGTGCCAGCACCCCCGCCAGGGGGGCAAGTCGAACTAATGAAAAACTGTTTTTT	CASTPARGASRTNEKLFF
TRBJ2-5	many	TRBD2	TRBV27	TGTGCCAGCAGTTTATCCCGGGGGGGGTGGGAGACCCAGTACTTC	CASSLSRGGWETQYF
TRBJ1-4	few	-	TRBV5-6	TGTGCCAGCAGCTTAGACACCGATGAAAAACTGTTTTTT	CASSLDTDEKLFF
TRBJ1-6	-	TRBD1	TRBV15	TGTGCCACCAGCAAACGGGAGGGGGCGCATACATTTCCTTCTTCACCCCTCCACTTT	CATSKREGAHTFPSSPLHF
TRBJ2-1	-	-	TRBV3-1/TRBV3-2	TGTGCCAGCAGCCACTCCTTCTCCTCCTACAATGAGCAGTTCTTC	CASSHSFSSYNEQFF
TRBJ1-6	-	-	TRBV10-3	TGTGCCATCAGTTCTGGAGAGTATTCACCCCTCCACTTT	CAISSGEYSPLHF
TRBJ2-3	-	TRBD2	TRBV11-3	TGTGCCAGCAGCACCCGGACTAGCGGGAGGGCAGATACGCAGTATTTT	CASSTRTSGRADTQYF
TRBJ2-7	-	TRBD1	TRBV5-1	TGCGCCAGCAGCTTGGCCGACAGGGACGGCTACGAGCAGTACTTC	CASSLADRDGYEQYF
TRBJ1-2	-	-	TRBV30	TGTGCCCGACGTCAAACAGGCAACTATGGCTACACCTTC	CARRQTGNYGYTF
TRBJ1-1	-	TRBD1	TRBV7-8	TGTGCCAGCAGCCCCGACAGGGAAAGAGGCACTGAAGCTTTCTTT	CASSPDRERGTEAFF
TRBJ2-2	-	-	TRBV19	TGTGCCAGTAGAAGAGACAGAACGGCCGGGGAGCTGTTTTTT	CASRRDRTAGELFF
TRBJ2-3	-	-	TRBV15	TGTGCCACCAGCAGAGGGGTGACTATGGGTACGCAGTATTTT	CATSRGVTMGTQYF
TRBJ1-3	-	-	TRBV11-3	TGTGCCAGCAGCATAGGAGGGATCTCTGGAAACACCATATATTTT	CASSIGGISGNTIYF
TRBJ1-2	-	TRBD1	TRBV28	TGTGCCAGCAGCTGGGGACAGGGGAGGGTTGGCTACACCTTC	CASSWGQGRVGYTF
TRBJ2-2	-	TRBD2	TRBV7-9	TGTGCCAGCAGGCGGACTAGCGGGAGGACCCCCACCGGGGAGCTGTTTTTT	CASRRTSGRTPTGELFF
TRBJ1-1	few	-	TRBV18	TGTGCCAGCTCACCCGGCAGGGTCACTGAAGCTTTCTTT	CASSPGRVTEAFF
TRBJ2-3	-	TRBD1	TRBV10-3	TGTGCCATCAGTGAGTCAGGGGCACCCGGCAGGACAGGGGGCACAGATACGCAGTATTTT	CAISESGAPGRTGGTDTQYF
TRBJ2-5	-	TRBD2	TRBV5-1	TGCGCCAGCAGCTCCCCGGGACTAGCGGGAGTTAAGACCCAGTACTTC	CASSSPGLAGVKTQYF
TRBJ1-2	-	TRBD1	TRBV28	TGTGCCAGCAGTTCCGGACAGGCCGGGGACTATGGCTACACCTTC	CASSSGQAGDYGYTF
TRBJ2-1	once	-	TRBV5-4	TGTGCCAGCAGCTTGGCCTGGAGAAACAATGAGCAGTTCTTC	CASSLAWRNNEQFF
TRBJ2-1	-	-	TRBV11-2	TGTGCCAGCAGCTTTGACTCCAATGAGCAGTTCTTC	CASSFDSNEQFF
TRBJ2-5	-	-	TRBV4-3	TGCGCCAGCAGCCCGAAAGCAGGGATGGAGACCCAGTACTTC	CASSPKAGMETQYF
TRBJ1-2	few	-	TRBV30	TGTGCCTGGAGTGTAGACCGAGGCTATGGCTACACCTTC	CAWSVDRGYGYTF
TRBJ1-4	-	-	TRBV12-3/TRBV12-4	TGTGCCAGCAGTTTCTCCACAAATGAAAAACTGTTTTTT	CASSFSTNEKLFF
TRBJ1-2	-	-	TRBV27	TGTGCCAGCAGTCCACAGATGAACTATGGCTACACCTTC	CASSPQMNYGYTF
TRBJ1-5	-	-	TRBV2	TGTGCCAGCACCGGAGCCGTCGGGAATCAGCCCCAGCATTTT	CASTGAVGNQPQHF
TRBJ2-3	-	TRBD2	TRBV5-4	TGTGCCAGCAGCCAAGCACTAGCGGGAACAGATACGCAGTATTTT	CASSQALAGTDTQYF
TRBJ2-7	-	TRBD2	TRBV5-1	TGCGCCAGCAGCCCAGGGACTACCTACGAGCAGTACTTC	CASSPGTTYEQYF